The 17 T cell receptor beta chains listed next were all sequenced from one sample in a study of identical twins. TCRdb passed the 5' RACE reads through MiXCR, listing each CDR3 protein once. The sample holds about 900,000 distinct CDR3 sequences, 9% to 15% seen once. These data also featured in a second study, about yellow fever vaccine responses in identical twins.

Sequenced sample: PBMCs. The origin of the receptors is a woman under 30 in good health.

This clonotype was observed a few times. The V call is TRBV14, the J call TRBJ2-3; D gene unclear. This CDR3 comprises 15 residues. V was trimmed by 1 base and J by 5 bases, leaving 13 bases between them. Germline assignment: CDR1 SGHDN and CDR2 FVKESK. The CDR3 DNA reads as TGTGCCAGCAGCCAAGCCGGGTTATCCGGAGATACGCAGTATTTT. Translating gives CASSQAGLSGDTQYF.

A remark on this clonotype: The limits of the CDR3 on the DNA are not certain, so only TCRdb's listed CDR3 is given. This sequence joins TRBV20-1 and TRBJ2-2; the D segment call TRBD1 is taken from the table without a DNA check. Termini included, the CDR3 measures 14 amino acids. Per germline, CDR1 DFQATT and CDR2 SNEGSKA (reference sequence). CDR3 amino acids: CSATWGTGTGRTIF.

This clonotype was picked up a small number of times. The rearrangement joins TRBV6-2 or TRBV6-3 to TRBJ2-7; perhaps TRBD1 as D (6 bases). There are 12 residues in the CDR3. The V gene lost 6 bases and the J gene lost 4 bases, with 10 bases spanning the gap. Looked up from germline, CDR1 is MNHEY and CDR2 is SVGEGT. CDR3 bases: TGTGCCAGCAGCAACAGGGAATACGAGCAGTACGTC. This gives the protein CASSNREYEQYV.

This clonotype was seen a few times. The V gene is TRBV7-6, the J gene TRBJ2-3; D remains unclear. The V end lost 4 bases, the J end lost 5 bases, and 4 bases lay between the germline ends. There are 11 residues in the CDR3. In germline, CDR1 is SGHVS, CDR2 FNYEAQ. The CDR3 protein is CASSYLDTQYF. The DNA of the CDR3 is TGTGCCAGCAGCTACTTAGATACGCAGTATTTT.

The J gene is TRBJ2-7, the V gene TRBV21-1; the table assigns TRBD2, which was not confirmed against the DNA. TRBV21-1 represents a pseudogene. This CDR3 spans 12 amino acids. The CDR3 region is CARLAFFYEQYV. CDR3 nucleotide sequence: TGTGCCAGACTAGCTTTCTTCTACGAGCAGTACGTC.

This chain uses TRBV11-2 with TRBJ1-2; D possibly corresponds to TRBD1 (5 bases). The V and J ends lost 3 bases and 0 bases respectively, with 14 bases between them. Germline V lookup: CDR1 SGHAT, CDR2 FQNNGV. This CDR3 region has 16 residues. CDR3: CASSFGSGRANYGYTF. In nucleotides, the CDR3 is TGTGCCAGCAGCTTTGGGTCAGGGAGAGCTAACTATGGCTACACCTTC. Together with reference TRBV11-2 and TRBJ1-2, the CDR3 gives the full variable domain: EAGVAQSPRYKIIEKRQSVAFWCNPISGHATLYWYQQILGQGPKLLIQFQNNGVVDDSQLPKDRFSAERLKGVDSTLKIQPAKLEDSAVYLCASSFGSGRANYGYTFGSGTRLTVV.

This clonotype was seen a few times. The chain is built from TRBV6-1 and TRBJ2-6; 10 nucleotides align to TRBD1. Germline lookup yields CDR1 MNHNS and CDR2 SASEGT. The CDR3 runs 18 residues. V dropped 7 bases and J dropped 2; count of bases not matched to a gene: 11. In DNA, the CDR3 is TGTGCCAGCAAACGGTCGGGACAGGGGTTCACTGGGGCCAACGTCCTGACTTTC. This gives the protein CASKRSGQGFTGANVLTF.

The CDR3 DNA is TGTGCCAGCAGTTTAAGTTTACTCATGAACACTGAAGCTTTCTTT. Its protein is CASSLSLLMNTEAFF. The J gene is TRBJ1-1, the V gene TRBV27; D gene ambiguous. Germline V gene lookup returns CDR1 MNHEY and CDR2 SMNVEV (reference sequence). The CDR3 length is 15 residues. The V end lost 2 bases, the J end lost 0 bases, and 10 bases lay between the germline ends.

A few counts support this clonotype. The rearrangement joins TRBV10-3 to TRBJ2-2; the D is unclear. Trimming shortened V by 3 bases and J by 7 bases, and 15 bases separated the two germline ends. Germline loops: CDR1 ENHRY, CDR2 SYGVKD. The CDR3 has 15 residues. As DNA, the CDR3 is TGTGCCATCAGTGAACTTGGAGAAAGAGGCGGGGAGCTGTTTTTT. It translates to CAISELGERGGELFF.

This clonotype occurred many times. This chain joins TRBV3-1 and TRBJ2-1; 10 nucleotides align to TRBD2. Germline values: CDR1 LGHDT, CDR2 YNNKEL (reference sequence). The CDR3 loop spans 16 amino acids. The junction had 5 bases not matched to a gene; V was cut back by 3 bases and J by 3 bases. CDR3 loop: CASSQLAGVIYNEQFF. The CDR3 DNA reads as TGTGCCAGCAGCCAGCTAGCGGGAGTAATCTACAATGAGCAGTTCTTC.

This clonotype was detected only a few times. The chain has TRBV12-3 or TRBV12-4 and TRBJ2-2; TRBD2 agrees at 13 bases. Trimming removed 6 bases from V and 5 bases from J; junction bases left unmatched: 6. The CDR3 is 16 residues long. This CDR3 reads CASRPGLAGVTGELFF. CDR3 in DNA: TGTGCCAGCAGGCCCGGACTAGCGGGAGTTACCGGGGAGCTGTTTTTT.

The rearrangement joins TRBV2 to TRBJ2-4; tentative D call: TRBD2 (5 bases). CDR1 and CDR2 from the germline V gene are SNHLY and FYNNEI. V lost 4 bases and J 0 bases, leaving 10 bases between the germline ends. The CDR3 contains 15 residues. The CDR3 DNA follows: TGTGCCAGCAGTGTAACGGGGTTAGCCAAAAACATTCAGTACTTC. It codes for CASSVTGLAKNIQYF.

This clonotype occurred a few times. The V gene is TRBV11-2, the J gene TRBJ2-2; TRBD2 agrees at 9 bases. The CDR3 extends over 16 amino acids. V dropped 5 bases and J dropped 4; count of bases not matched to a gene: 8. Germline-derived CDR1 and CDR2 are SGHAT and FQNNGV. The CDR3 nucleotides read TGTGCCAGCAGCCCCTTGGGCGGGAGGGCCACCGGGGAGCTGTTTTTT. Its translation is CASSPLGGRATGELFF.

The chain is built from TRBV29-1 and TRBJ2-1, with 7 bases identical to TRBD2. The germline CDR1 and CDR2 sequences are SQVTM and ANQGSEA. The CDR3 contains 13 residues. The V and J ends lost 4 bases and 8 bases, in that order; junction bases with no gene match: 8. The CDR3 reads CSVGRGVHYEQFF. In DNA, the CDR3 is TGCAGCGTTGGTCGGGGGGTACACTATGAGCAGTTCTTC.

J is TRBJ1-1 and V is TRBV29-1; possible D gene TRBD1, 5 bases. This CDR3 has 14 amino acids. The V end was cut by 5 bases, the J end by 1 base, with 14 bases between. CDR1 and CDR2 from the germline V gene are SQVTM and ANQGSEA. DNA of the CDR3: TGCAGCGTTATTACGGGACGTCGGAACACTGAAGCTTTCTTT. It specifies CSVITGRRNTEAFF.

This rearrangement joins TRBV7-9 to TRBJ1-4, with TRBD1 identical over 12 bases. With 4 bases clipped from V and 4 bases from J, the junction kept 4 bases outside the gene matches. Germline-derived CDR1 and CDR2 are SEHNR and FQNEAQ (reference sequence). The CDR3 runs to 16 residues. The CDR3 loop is CASSWDRGPFNEKLFF. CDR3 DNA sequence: TGTGCCAGCAGCTGGGACAGGGGGCCCTTTAATGAAAAACTGTTTTTT.

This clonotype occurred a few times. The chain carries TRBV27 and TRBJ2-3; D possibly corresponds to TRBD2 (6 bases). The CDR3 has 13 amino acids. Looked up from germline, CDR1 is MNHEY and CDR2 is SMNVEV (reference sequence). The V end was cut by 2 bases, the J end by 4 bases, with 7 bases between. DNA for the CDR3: TGTGCCAGCAGTTTAAGGGAGGCAGATACGCAGTATTTT. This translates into CASSLREADTQYF.